This T cell receptor (beta chain) was observed in a study of blood T cell repertoires in COVID-19. Study at large: Researchers got acute and convalescent COVID-19 samples from the United States, Italy and Spain. From T cells, B-cell-depleted T cells, or PBMCs came the material, which was cDNA or gDNA.

The length of the CDR3 is 11 residues. The germline V gene encodes CDR1 KGHDR and CDR2 SFDVKD. Trimming took 1 base from V and 8 from J, leaving 4 bases between them. Patients from Seattle were sampled longitudinally, starting during active infection. In the original analysis: Amplified reference gene primers provided the basis for estimating nucleated cell counts. Measured with immunoSEQ multiplex PCR; TCRdb has only the in-frame clones, and not every one. D and trimming were read from the DNA, whereas the V and J calls and clone size are those reported in that table. This repertoire shows fewer than 350,000 clones, 86% found once; its top ten account for about 12%.

This chain connects TRBV24-1 to TRBJ1-2; D gene uncertain. Sample: peripheral blood. The receptor was derived from a woman aged 25 to 39 with COVID-19, enrolled during active disease. CDR3 residues: CATSDFLGYTF. CDR3 in DNA: TGTGCCACCAGTGATTTCCTCGGCTACACCTTC.